These 18 T cell receptor beta chains share one sample of origin, sequenced in a study of blood T cell repertoires in COVID-19. Repertoires were generated with immunoSEQ multiplex PCR, while TCRdb's copy carries only in-frame clones and drops some. The sample lists 120,000 to 150,000 clones; more than 75% were seen once. The sequencing sample was made of peripheral blood. The source of these receptors is a human donor in a cohort sampled during active COVID-19.

The chain employs TRBV6-5 and TRBJ2-3; D is ambiguous. The CDR3 is 13 amino acids. Germline values: CDR1 MNHEY, CDR2 SVGAGI. Trimming took off 0 bases at V and 5 bases at J, with 6 bases between the two ends. The CDR3: CASSYSTGDTQYF. The DNA for the CDR3 is TGTGCCAGCAGTTACTCGACTGGAGATACGCAGTATTTT.

The chain has TRBV7-9 and TRBJ2-1, with 7 bases matching TRBD2. CDR1 SEHNR and CDR2 FQNEAQ come from the germline V gene (reference sequence). Losses at the gene ends were 2 bases for V and 4 bases for J; bases not matched to a gene: 5. This CDR3 is 15 amino acids long. CDR3 sequence: CASSLRLAVYNEQFF. CDR3 coding DNA: TGTGCCAGCAGCTTACGGCTAGCGGTTTACAATGAGCAGTTCTTC.

V usage is TRBV11-2 and J usage is TRBJ2-3; 9 positions match TRBD1. Germline assignment: CDR1 SGHAT and CDR2 FQNNGV. The V segment lost 8 bases and the J segment 2 bases; nucleotides outside the gene matches: 5. The length of the CDR3 is 14 residues. The CDR3 spells CASRGQGSTDTQYF. The CDR3 nucleotides are TGTGCCAGCCGGGGACAGGGATCCACAGATACGCAGTATTTT. Drawing the rest from reference TRBV11-2 and TRBJ2-3, the complete variable domain is EAGVAQSPRYKIIEKRQSVAFWCNPISGHATLYWYQQILGQGPKLLIQFQNNGVVDDSQLPKDRFSAERLKGVDSTLKIQPAKLEDSAVYLCASRGQGSTDTQYFGPGTRLTVL.

The chain is built from TRBV12-3 or TRBV12-4 and TRBJ2-5, with a weak D call TRBD2 (5 bases). Deletions cut 7 bases from V and 4 bases from J, with 10 bases between. The CDR3 runs 12 residues. DNA for the CDR3: TGTGCCAGCACCCTCGGGGTAGAGACCCAGTACTTC. Amino acid sequence: CASTLGVETQYF.

V gene TRBV18 combines with J gene TRBJ1-1; the D is unclear. CDR1 is KGHSH and CDR2 is LQKENI in the germline V gene. V dropped 2 bases and J dropped 1 base, with 14 bases sitting between them. The CDR3 has 16 amino acids. The CDR3 bases are TGTGCCAGCTCACCAAGGACTACTACGGGGAACACTGAAGCTTTCTTT. Encoded protein: CASSPRTTTGNTEAFF.

The chain combines TRBV19 with TRBJ1-6, with D possibly TRBD1 on 6 matching bases. The ends were cut back, 7 bases at V and 9 bases at J, with 22 bases in the middle. The germline V gene encodes CDR1 LNHDA and CDR2 SQIVND (reference sequence). This CDR3 is 16 amino acids long. The CDR3 spells CASTSTGQRPGSPLHF. The CDR3 coding sequence is TGTGCCAGTACCTCCACAGGACAGCGGCCCGGTTCACCCCTCCACTTT.

The chain carries TRBV7-2 and TRBJ2-1; 7 bases match TRBD1. V trimming: 5 bases; J trimming: 8 bases; junction bases outside the gene matches: 3. Germline V gene lookup returns CDR1 SGHTA and CDR2 FQGNSA. This CDR3 has 12 residues. For the CDR3, the DNA is TGTGCCAGCAGCCTACAGGGGTATGAGCAGTTCTTC. It translates to CASSLQGYEQFF. The full variable domain, in which reference TRBV7-2 and TRBJ2-1 provide the parts outside the CDR3, is GAGVSQSPSNKVTEKGKDVELRCDPISGHTALYWYRQSLGQGLEFLIYFQGNSAPDKSGLPSDRFSAERTGGSVSTLTIQRTQQEDSAVYLCASSLQGYEQFFGPGTRLTVL.

Written as DNA, the CDR3 is TGTGCCAGCAGTCTCAGGGAATCCTACGAGCAGTACTTC. Translating gives CASSLRESYEQYF. The chain joins TRBV2 to TRBJ2-7, with D possibly TRBD1 on 5 matching bases. The germline gives CDR1 SNHLY, CDR2 FYNNEI. The CDR3 is 13 residues long. Trimming removed 5 bases at V and 1 base at J, with 9 bases between.

The chain recombines TRBV28 with TRBJ2-1, with D possibly TRBD2 on 5 matching bases. Trimming cost V 4 bases and J 5 bases, with 18 bases left between them. The length of the CDR3 is 16 residues. Germline-derived CDR1 and CDR2 are MDHEN and SYDVKM. The CDR3: CASSSPSGMGHNEQFF. In nucleotides, the CDR3 is TGTGCCAGCAGTTCCCCAAGCGGAATGGGCCACAATGAGCAGTTCTTC. The full variable domain, completed using reference TRBV28 and TRBJ2-1, is DVKVTQSSRYLVKRTGEKVFLECVQDMDHENMFWYRQDPGLGLRLIYFSYDVKMKEKGDIPEGYSVSREKKERFSLILESASTNQTSMYLCASSSPSGMGHNEQFFGPGTRLTVL.

The V and J genes are TRBV2 and TRBJ1-6; 8 positions agree with TRBD1. The V segment lost 6 bases and the J segment 9 bases; nucleotides outside the gene matches: 7. Germline CDR1 is SNHLY and CDR2 is FYNNEI. The CDR3 has 14 amino acids. This CDR3 reads CASRWDRSISPLHF. The CDR3 region has the DNA TGTGCCAGCAGATGGGACAGGAGTATTTCACCCCTCCACTTT. Based on the CDR3 plus reference TRBV2 and TRBJ1-6, the full variable domain is EPEVTQTPSHQVTQMGQEVILRCVPISNHLYFYWYRQILGQKVEFLVSFYNNEISEKSEIFDDQFSVERPDGSNFTLKIRSTKLEDSAMYFCASRWDRSISPLHFGNGTRLTVT.

The chain has TRBV5-4 and TRBJ2-5; 8 bases map to TRBD2. This CDR3 is 14 amino acids long. The junction had 2 bases not matched to a gene; V was cut back by 0 bases and J by 4 bases. Per germline, CDR1 SGHNT and CDR2 YYREEE (reference sequence). The CDR3 loop reads CASSLAGGAETQYF. The CDR3 coding sequence is TGTGCCAGCAGCTTGGCGGGGGGGGCAGAGACCCAGTACTTC.

The chain recombines TRBV6-1 with TRBJ2-2; 9 bases agree with TRBD1. J was trimmed by 4 bases and V by 3 bases; bases with no gene match: 9. CDR3 length: 17 residues. Germline CDR1 MNHNS, CDR2 SASEGT. Here the CDR3 reads CASSETLQGAGTGELFF. CDR3 nucleotide sequence: TGTGCCAGCAGTGAGACCTTACAGGGGGCGGGCACCGGGGAGCTGTTTTTT.

The rearrangement links TRBV24-1 to TRBJ2-7; 8 positions agree with TRBD2. Germline V CDR1 and CDR2: KGHDR, SFDVKD. The CDR3 contains 14 residues. J lost 2 bases, V lost 4 bases, and 3 bases had no gene match. CDR3: CATSDTSGTYEQYF. CDR3 nucleotide sequence: TGTGCCACCAGTGACACTAGCGGTACCTACGAGCAGTACTTC.

The J gene is TRBJ2-3, the V gene TRBV30; 11 nucleotides align to TRBD1. J gave up 3 bases and V 5 bases, and 7 bases lay outside the gene matches. Germline V lookup: CDR1 GTSNPN, CDR2 SVGIG (reference sequence). The CDR3 extends over 15 amino acids. The CDR3 nucleotides read TGTGCCTGGGGACAGGGGGCAGTGGGAACAGATACGCAGTATTTT. It translates to CAWGQGAVGTDTQYF.

CDR3 sequence reads: CASTARRGTTNEKLFF. DNA for the CDR3: TGTGCCAGTACCGCCAGGAGGGGAACTACTAATGAAAAACTGTTTTTT. The chain employs TRBV19 and TRBJ1-4; tentatively, D is TRBD1 (5 bases). V was cut by 7 bases and J by 2 bases, with 17 bases left in between. The CDR3 spans 16 residues. Germline values: CDR1 LNHDA, CDR2 SQIVND (reference sequence). Combining the CDR3 with reference TRBV19 and TRBJ1-4 gives the whole variable domain DGGITQSPKYLFRKEGQNVTLSCEQNLNHDAMYWYRQDPGQGLRLIYYSQIVNDFQKGDIAEGYSVSREKKESFPLTVTSAQKNPTAFYLCASTARRGTTNEKLFFGSGTQLSVL.

The V gene is TRBV27, the J gene TRBJ1-3, with 10 bases identical to TRBD1. V trimming: 5 bases; J trimming: 3 bases; junction bases outside the gene matches: 7. This CDR3 has 16 residues. Germline V gene lookup returns CDR1 MNHEY and CDR2 SMNVEV (reference sequence). CDR3 amino acids: CASSPGTGVLGNTIYF. The CDR3 nucleotides read TGTGCCAGCAGTCCCGGGACAGGGGTCCTTGGAAACACCATATATTTT.

In its sample, this clone was seen a few times. The chain uses TRBV7-8 and TRBJ2-3; no definite D call. CDR3 length: 12 amino acids. Per germline, CDR1 SGHVS and CDR2 FQNEAQ. V lost 5 bases, J lost 7 bases, and 10 bases lay in between. The CDR3 nucleotides are TGTGCCAGCAGCCACCCTAGGAATACGCAGTATTTT. Translating it yields CASSHPRNTQYF.

V and J are TRBV6-6 and TRBJ1-1; 8 bases fit TRBD1. The CDR3 covers 16 residues. Trimming removed 2 bases from V and 8 bases from J; junction bases left unmatched: 13. The germline V gene has CDR1 MNHNY and CDR2 SVGAGI (reference sequence). The CDR3 region is CASSYTYRGKAPEAFF. Written as DNA, the CDR3 is TGTGCCAGCAGTTACACCTACAGGGGGAAGGCGCCAGAAGCTTTCTTT.